These 28 T cell receptor beta chains came from one sample sequenced in a study of blood T cell repertoires in COVID-19. Sequencing was performed with immunoSEQ multiplex PCR; in TCRdb, only in-frame clones are kept and a portion is missing. This sample has around 270,000 clones, with approximately 86% found just once. The specimen sequenced was peripheral blood. These receptors were taken from a man in his thirties or forties with active or convalescent COVID-19.

This chain connects TRBV7-2 to TRBJ1-5; D is unclear. This CDR3 is 15 amino acids long. Germline V gene lookup returns CDR1 SGHTA and CDR2 FQGNSA. V shed 1 base and J shed 6 bases, with 13 bases lying between them. The CDR3 region has the DNA TGTGCCAGCAGCTTAGAAGGGTTGGGGAGTCAGCCCCAGCATTTT. This encodes CASSLEGLGSQPQHF.

A remark on this clone: Other DNA sequences within the sample encode an identical CDR3. The chain employs TRBV2 and TRBJ1-1, with 7 nucleotides matching TRBD1. Germline V gene lookup returns CDR1 SNHLY and CDR2 FYNNEI. V gave up 5 bases and J gave up 3 bases; unmatched junction bases: 6. This CDR3 contains 14 residues. CDR3 DNA sequence: TGTGCCAGCAGTCACCGGGACAGAGACACTGAAGCTTTCTTT. Protein product: CASSHRDRDTEAFF.

V is TRBV6-5 and J is TRBJ2-2; TRBD1 aligns across 7 bases. The CDR3 length is 14 residues. Germline-derived CDR1 and CDR2 are MNHEY and SVGAGI. V lost 8 bases to trimming and J lost 3 bases; unmatched junction nucleotides: 6. The CDR3 DNA reads TGTGCCAGCGGGAGACAGGGTGACACCGGGGAGCTGTTTTTT. The encoded protein is CASGRQGDTGELFF.

The chain couples TRBV3-1 (or the pseudogene TRBV3-2) to TRBJ1-2; 8 bases agree with TRBD1. V lost 1 base and J lost 6; bases outside the gene matches: 16. The germline V gene encodes CDR1 LGHDT and CDR2 YNNKEL (reference sequence). This CDR3 contains 18 residues. The chain's CDR3 is CASSQVGGTGFGLDGYTF. The CDR3 DNA reads as TGTGCCAGCAGCCAAGTAGGCGGGACAGGATTCGGGCTTGATGGCTACACCTTC.

V is TRBV12-3 or TRBV12-4 and J is TRBJ1-2; D is unresolved. Trimming cost V 7 bases and J 0 bases, with 9 bases left between them. The CDR3 is 13 residues long. The CDR3 nucleotides are TGTGCCAGCACCCTGGGCCCTAACTATGGCTACACCTTC. Translation gives CASTLGPNYGYTF.

V gene TRBV4-1 combines with J gene TRBJ1-6; D ambiguous. This CDR3 contains 15 residues. Germline CDR1 and CDR2: MGHRA and YSYEKL. V was cut by 0 bases and J by 6 bases, with 9 bases left in between. In nucleotides, the CDR3 is TGCGCCAGCAGCCAAGATTCCCTTTTTAATTCACCCCTCCACTTT. Amino acids: CASSQDSLFNSPLHF.

The CDR3 DNA sequence: TGCAGCGTTGAAAGGGGGTCCTATGGCTACACCTTC. Translating gives CSVERGSYGYTF. This chain links TRBV29-1 with TRBJ1-2, with TRBD1 as a possible D gene (6 bases). The germline V gene has CDR1 SQVTM and CDR2 ANQGSEA. The CDR3 totals 12 residues. V lost 2 bases, J lost 4 bases, and 8 bases lay in between.

The chain recombines TRBV5-1 with TRBJ1-1, with D unclear. Trimming took 0 bases from V and 0 from J, leaving 12 bases between them. This CDR3 region has 16 residues. Germline V CDR1 and CDR2: SGHRS, YFSETQ. The CDR3 reads CASSLAEVRVNTEAFF. The CDR3 coding sequence is TGCGCCAGCAGCTTGGCCGAGGTCCGAGTGAACACTGAAGCTTTCTTT.

The chain carries TRBV9 and TRBJ2-3, with D perhaps TRBD2 (6 bases). The V gene lost 9 bases and the J gene lost 1 base, with 15 bases spanning the gap. The CDR3 is 14 residues long. Per the germline V gene, CDR1 is SGDLS and CDR2 is YYNGEE. The CDR3 protein is CATGFGGRTDTQYF. The DNA for the CDR3 is TGTGCCACAGGGTTCGGGGGACGCACAGATACGCAGTATTTT.

V is TRBV24-1 and J is TRBJ2-4; possibly TRBD2 for D (5 bases). The CDR3 length is 13 residues. Trimming removed 9 bases at V and 0 bases at J, with 8 bases between. The germline V gene encodes CDR1 KGHDR and CDR2 SFDVKD. In nucleotides, the CDR3 is TGTGCCACCGAGGGAAGAGCCAAAAACATTCAGTACTTC. This sequence encodes CATEGRAKNIQYF.

This chain links TRBV4-1 with TRBJ2-7, with D unclear. The CDR3 has 12 residues. V was trimmed by 0 bases and J by 4 bases, leaving 4 bases between them. Germline V gives CDR1 MGHRA, CDR2 YSYEKL. The chain's CDR3 is CASSQDGYEQYF. DNA for the CDR3: TGCGCCAGCAGCCAAGACGGGTACGAGCAGTACTTC.

Only one count was recorded for this clone. In DNA, the CDR3 is TGCGCCAGCAGCCGGGCGACTAGCGGGGGTTCCAATGAGCAGTTCTTC. Translation: CASSRATSGGSNEQFF. J is TRBJ2-1 and V is TRBV4-1; 12 nucleotides agree with TRBD2. This CDR3 is 16 amino acids long. Germline CDR1 is MGHRA and CDR2 is YSYEKL. V shed 4 bases, J shed 6 bases, and the junction held 7 bases outside the gene matches.

This clone has a count of ten or more. CDR3 loop: CASSQESEGIEQYF. CDR3 DNA: TGCGCCAGCAGCCAAGAATCCGAGGGAATCGAGCAGTACTTC. The chain uses TRBV4-1 and TRBJ2-7, with D possibly TRBD2 on 5 matching bases. Trimming took 0 bases from V and 6 from J, leaving 12 bases between them. Germline values: CDR1 MGHRA, CDR2 YSYEKL. This CDR3 has 14 amino acids.

This clone was detected once. This chain joins TRBV6-2 or TRBV6-3 and TRBJ2-3, with 13 bases that match TRBD2. The V gene's germline CDR1 is MNHEY and CDR2 SVGEGT. V shed 0 bases, J shed 6 bases, and the junction held 15 bases outside the gene matches. The CDR3 has 20 amino acids. CDR3 sequence reads: CASSYSSGDTSGGAGDTQYF. Written as DNA, the CDR3 is TGTGCCAGCAGTTACTCCTCCGGTGATACTAGCGGGGGGGCCGGGGATACGCAGTATTTT.

The rearrangement uses TRBV5-4 and TRBJ1-6, with 8 nucleotides matching TRBD1. Trimming took 4 bases from V and 1 from J; bases not matched to a gene: 1. Germline assignment: CDR1 SGHNT and CDR2 YYREEE (reference sequence). This CDR3 is 15 amino acids long. The CDR3 DNA reads TGTGCCAGCAGCGGGGACAGGTCCTATAATTCACCCCTCCACTTT. This sequence encodes CASSGDRSYNSPLHF.

The chain couples TRBV19 to TRBJ2-1; 8 bases fit TRBD1. Germline assignment: CDR1 LNHDA and CDR2 SQIVND (reference sequence). The CDR3 is 16 amino acids. V gave up 0 bases and J gave up 5 bases; unmatched junction bases: 6. The chain's CDR3 is CASSIEGRGLDNEQFF. The CDR3 nucleotides read TGTGCCAGTAGTATAGAAGGCAGGGGGCTCGACAATGAGCAGTTCTTC.

This clone occurred once. The rearrangement joins TRBV4-2 to TRBJ1-5; TRBD1 agrees at 11 bases. CDR1 and CDR2 from the germline V gene are LGHNA and YNFKEQ. The CDR3 loop spans 15 amino acids. V gave up 4 bases and J gave up 6 bases; unmatched junction bases: 5. DNA of the CDR3: TGTGCCAGCAGCCGAGGGACAGGGGGTTTTCAGCCCCAGCATTTT. It yields the protein CASSRGTGGFQPQHF.

The chain employs TRBV5-4 and TRBJ1-6, with TRBD1 matching over 10 bases. The CDR3 has 16 amino acids. J lost 10 bases, V lost 0 bases, and 7 bases had no gene match. CDR1 is SGHNT and CDR2 is YYREEE in the germline V gene (reference sequence). The CDR3 spells CASSLDWDRGRSPLHF. The CDR3 DNA reads as TGTGCCAGCAGCTTGGATTGGGACAGGGGACGCTCACCCCTCCACTTT.

V and J are TRBV11-2 and TRBJ2-5; 9 bases fit TRBD2. The CDR3 has 19 residues. V was clipped by 1 base and J by 0 bases; unmatched bases: 12. Germline-derived CDR1 and CDR2 are SGHAT and FQNNGV. The CDR3 region has the DNA TGTGCCAGCAGCTTAGTCGGGGGAAACAGCGGGGGGAACCAAGAGACCCAGTACTTC. This codes for CASSLVGGNSGGNQETQYF.

The J gene is TRBJ2-3, the V gene TRBV30, with a weak D call TRBD1 (5 bases). This CDR3 is 16 amino acids long. Germline CDR1 GTSNPN, CDR2 SVGIG (reference sequence). This chain's CDR3 is CAHQGQGEGGTDTQYF. For the CDR3, the DNA is TGTGCACACCAAGGGCAGGGTGAAGGGGGCACAGATACGCAGTATTTT.

V gene TRBV11-1 combines with J gene TRBJ1-1, with D tentatively TRBD1 (5 bases). The CDR3 loop spans 14 amino acids. Germline V gene lookup returns CDR1 SGHAT and CDR2 FQDESV (reference sequence). V was clipped by 1 base and J by 3 bases, with 9 bases between them. Here the CDR3 reads CASSLGDRHTEAFF. CDR3 nucleotide sequence: TGTGCCAGCAGCTTAGGCGACAGACACACTGAAGCTTTCTTT.

This rearrangement joins TRBV5-1 to TRBJ1-1; D not certain. Per germline, CDR1 SGHRS and CDR2 YFSETQ. This CDR3 contains 15 residues. V was trimmed by 4 bases and J by 1 base, leaving 14 bases between them. CDR3 in DNA: TGCGCCAGCAGCCTCGGGAGTCTTACGAACACTGAAGCTTTCTTT. As protein: CASSLGSLTNTEAFF. Together with reference TRBV5-1 and TRBJ1-1, the CDR3 gives the full variable domain: KAGVTQTPRYLIKTRGQQVTLSCSPISGHRSVSWYQQTPGQGLQFLFEYFSETQRNKGNFPGRFSGRQFSNSRSEMNVSTLELGDSALYLCASSLGSLTNTEAFFGQGTRLTVV.

The chain recombines TRBV19 with TRBJ1-6; a weak D match, TRBD1 (5 bases). The CDR3 runs to 14 residues. Trimming stripped 3 bases from V and 7 bases from J, with 10 bases between. Germline-derived CDR1 and CDR2 are LNHDA and SQIVND (reference sequence). CDR3: CASSMGPVNSPLHF. In nucleotides, the CDR3 is TGTGCCAGTAGTATGGGGCCGGTAAATTCACCCCTCCACTTT.

The V and J genes are TRBV12-3 or TRBV12-4 and TRBJ2-5, with D tentatively TRBD1 (6 bases). This CDR3 is 13 amino acids long. V lost 0 bases to trimming and J lost 4 bases, with 6 bases between them. The CDR3 is CASSLARGETQYF. The CDR3 DNA reads TGTGCCAGCAGTTTAGCCAGGGGAGAGACCCAGTACTTC.

A note on this clone: In the same sample, other DNA sequences code for this CDR3. The V gene is TRBV6-5, the J gene TRBJ1-1; no clear D. Per the germline V gene, CDR1 is MNHEY and CDR2 is SVGAGI. The V end lost 2 bases, the J end lost 5 bases, and 9 bases lay between the germline ends. The CDR3 contains 13 residues. As DNA, the CDR3 is TGTGCCAGCAGTTACAGCCGCGCGACTGAAGCTTTCTTT. Translating it yields CASSYSRATEAFF.

This clone was recorded once. The chain carries TRBV27 and TRBJ1-5; weak D call: TRBD1 (5 bases). Germline V gene data show CDR1 as MNHEY and CDR2 as SMNVEV (reference sequence). Trimming stripped 6 bases from V and 4 bases from J, with 13 bases between. CDR3 length: 14 residues. CDR3 protein: CASRLAGGNQPQHF. The DNA for the CDR3 is TGTGCCAGCAGACTGGCGGGGGGGAATCAGCCCCAGCATTTT.

The chain combines TRBV10-1 with TRBJ1-1, with 7 bases matching TRBD1. The germline CDR1 and CDR2 sequences are WNHNN and SYGVQD (reference sequence). There are 13 residues in the CDR3. Trimming took 3 bases from V and 4 from J; bases not matched to a gene: 2. The CDR3, as DNA: TGCGCCAGCAGTGAAAACAGGGGCACTGAAGCTTTCTTT. Translated, it gives CASSENRGTEAFF.

The gene calls are TRBV6-4 and TRBJ1-2, with D tentatively TRBD1 (5 bases). Germline CDR1 is MRHNA and CDR2 is SNTAGT. V lost 4 bases and J 4 bases, leaving 13 bases between the germline ends. The CDR3 runs 14 residues. In DNA form, the CDR3 reads TGTGCCAGCAGTGGGACATTCCCCCTCTATGGCTACACCTTC. Its protein is CASSGTFPLYGYTF.